These 32 T cell receptor beta chains share one sample of origin, sequenced in a study of early T cells in non-severe SARS-CoV-2 infection. TCRdb ran MiXCR on the 5' RACE reads and lists one entry per CDR3 protein. Of approximately 97,000 distinct CDR3 sequences detected, about an eighth appear once; the ten largest clones hold 6.2%. The material sequenced was whole blood. The receptors were sampled from an adult who was a healthcare worker with PCR-confirmed SARS-CoV-2 infection or an uninfected control (not recorded which).

This clonotype was detected ten times or more. V and J are TRBV20-1 and TRBJ2-3; D remains unclear. Trimming stripped 5 bases from V and 7 bases from J, with 19 bases between. Germline CDR1 reads DFQATT; CDR2 reads SNEGSKA (reference sequence). The CDR3 length is 14 residues. The CDR3 protein is CSADTRNPANTQYF. The DNA of the CDR3 is TGCAGTGCTGACACCAGGAACCCGGCGAATACGCAGTATTTT.

CDR3 residues: CAWSPQVNQPQHF. The CDR3 DNA reads TGTGCCTGGAGTCCACAGGTTAATCAGCCCCAGCATTTT. The chain couples TRBV30 to TRBJ1-5, with D possibly TRBD1 on 5 matching bases. V was shortened by 2 bases and J by 4 bases, with 9 bases between the two germline ends. Germline CDR1 and CDR2: GTSNPN and SVGIG (reference sequence). The CDR3 spans 13 residues. Full variable domain (missing parts from reference TRBV30 and TRBJ1-5): SQTIHQWPATLVQPVGSPLSLECTVEGTSNPNLYWYRQAAGRGLQLLFYSVGIGQISSEVPQNLSASRPQDRQFILSSKKLLLSDSGFYLCAWSPQVNQPQHFGDGTRLSIL.

The chain has TRBV29-1 and TRBJ1-2, with 9 bases matching TRBD1. Germline trimming cut 4 bases from V and 6 bases from J; bases unmatched to any gene: 6. The length of the CDR3 is 13 residues. Germline V lookup: CDR1 SQVTM, CDR2 ANQGSEA. The CDR3 bases are TGCAGCGTTGCGACAGGGGGTCATAATGGCTACACCTTC. It encodes CSVATGGHNGYTF. The full variable domain, completed using reference TRBV29-1 and TRBJ1-2, is SAVISQKPSRDICQRGTSLTIQCQVDSQVTMMFWYRQQPGQSLTLIATANQGSEATYESGFVIDKFPISRPNLTFSTLTVSNMSPEDSSIYLCSVATGGHNGYTFGSGTRLTVV.

The chain recombines TRBV28 with TRBJ2-7, with D unresolved. V lost 6 bases and J 6 bases, leaving 9 bases between the germline ends. The CDR3 length is 11 residues. Looked up from germline, CDR1 is MDHEN and CDR2 is SYDVKM. The CDR3 region is CASRRRGEQYF. For the CDR3, the DNA is TGTGCCAGCAGGAGAAGAGGCGAGCAGTACTTC.

In its sample, this clonotype was seen a few times. The chain couples TRBV27 to TRBJ1-6; D gene unclear. This CDR3 region has 15 residues. CDR1 and CDR2 (germline): MNHEY, SMNVEV (reference sequence). V dropped 4 bases and J dropped 0 bases, with 7 bases sitting between them. The CDR3 spells CASSSRFSYNSPLHF. The CDR3 DNA is TGTGCCAGCAGTTCCAGGTTCTCCTATAATTCACCCCTCCACTTT.

This clonotype was seen many times. V gene TRBV7-9 combines with J gene TRBJ2-2; D is tentatively TRBD1 or TRBD2 (5 bases each). Looked up from germline, CDR1 is SEHNR and CDR2 is FQNEAQ (reference sequence). The CDR3 is made up of 18 amino acids. Trimming took off 5 bases at V and 2 bases at J, with 21 bases between the two ends. The CDR3 DNA is TGTGCCAGCAGCCGGTCGGCTCTGGGACCCTTAAACACCGGGGAGCTGTTTTTT. Translated: CASSRSALGPLNTGELFF.

This clonotype has a count of ten or more. V is TRBV20-1 and J is TRBJ2-7; D perhaps matches TRBD1 (5 bases). V was clipped by 2 bases and J by 10 bases, with 6 bases between them. The CDR3 sequence is 9 residues long. Germline loops: CDR1 DFQATT, CDR2 SNEGSKA (reference sequence). The CDR3 reads CSARQGQYF. Here the CDR3 DNA reads TGCAGTGCTAGACAGGGCCAGTACTTC.

This clonotype was counted between two and nine times. The chain links TRBV5-1 to TRBJ1-2; 8 bases are a match to TRBD1. Looked up from germline, CDR1 is SGHRS and CDR2 is YFSETQ. This CDR3 has 16 amino acids. After removal of 2 bases from V and 7 bases from J, the junction contained 13 bases not matched to a gene. This CDR3 is CASSFRAGTGGSGYTF. The CDR3, as DNA: TGCGCCAGCAGCTTCCGGGCCGGGACAGGAGGAAGTGGCTACACCTTC.

This clonotype was recorded a few times. The chain joins TRBV20-1 to TRBJ1-6; D not certain. Trimming took off 3 bases at V and 7 bases at J, with 7 bases between the two ends. Germline CDR1 is DFQATT and CDR2 is SNEGSKA (reference sequence). This CDR3 is built from 12 residues. The CDR3 is CSASRKNSPLHF. The CDR3 nucleotides read TGCAGTGCTAGTCGCAAGAATTCACCCCTCCACTTT.

The chain joins TRBV7-2 to TRBJ2-1, with 11 positions matching TRBD2. This CDR3 has 16 amino acids. Germline V gene sequence: CDR1 SGHTA, CDR2 FQGNSA. The J segment lost 7 bases and the V segment lost 1 base, leaving 6 bases of the junction unmatched. The CDR3 DNA reads TGTGCCAGCAGCTTAGGGAGGACTAGCGGGTTAAATGAGCAGTTCTTC. This codes for CASSLGRTSGLNEQFF.

Concerning this clonotype itself: The CDR3 end shows no conserved phenylalanine or tryptophan, and so a read error is likely. J is TRBJ1-2 and V is TRBV5-1; D uncertain. The CDR3 is 13 amino acids. The V gene's germline CDR1 is SGHRS and CDR2 YFSETQ. CDR3 sequence: CAGSLDNYYGYTY. The CDR3 bases are TGCGCCGGCAGCCTAGACAATTACTATGGCTACACCTAC.

This chain uses TRBV20-1 with TRBJ1-1, with TRBD1 matching over 7 bases. The CDR3 consists of 12 residues. Unmatched junction bases numbered 3, after V lost 2 bases and J lost 6 bases. Germline V lookup: CDR1 DFQATT, CDR2 SNEGSKA (reference sequence). CDR3 nucleotides: TGCAGTGCTAGAAACAGGGGCTCTGAAGCTTTCTTT. It specifies CSARNRGSEAFF.

The chain recombines TRBV30 with TRBJ1-4, with a possible D match to TRBD1 (6 bases). V lost 2 bases, J lost 6 bases, and 7 bases lay in between. CDR1 and CDR2 from the germline V gene are GTSNPN and SVGIG (reference sequence). CDR3 size: 12 residues. The CDR3 DNA follows: TGTGCCTGGAGTAGGGGGGATGAAAAACTGTTTTTT. Translated, it gives CAWSRGDEKLFF.

In this sample, this clonotype turned up many times. The rearrangement uses TRBV6-5 and TRBJ1-2; D is perhaps TRBD1 (5 bases). The CDR3 is 13 residues long. CDR1 and CDR2 from the germline V gene are MNHEY and SVGAGI. V dropped 2 bases and J dropped 7 bases, with 11 bases sitting between them. The CDR3 loop reads CASSYGQGRGYTF. CDR3 in DNA: TGTGCCAGCAGTTACGGTCAGGGACGTGGCTACACCTTC.

The J gene is TRBJ2-7, the V gene TRBV2; 7 bases line up with TRBD2. J was trimmed by 5 bases and V by 10 bases; bases with no gene match: 11. The CDR3 runs 13 residues. Germline CDR1 is SNHLY and CDR2 is FYNNEI. The CDR3 here is CATLRLAVDEQYF. The CDR3 nucleotides read TGTGCCACCTTACGACTAGCAGTCGACGAGCAGTACTTC.

This clonotype was counted at least ten times. The chain joins TRBV10-3 to TRBJ2-7; 11 bases are a match to TRBD2. The length of the CDR3 is 16 residues. V shed 3 bases and J 3 bases; nucleotides not matched to a gene: 7. The V gene's germline CDR1 is ENHRY and CDR2 SYGVKD. CDR3 region: CAISDPGLAANYEQYF. For the CDR3, the DNA is TGTGCCATCAGTGACCCGGGACTAGCGGCAAACTACGAGCAGTACTTC.

The chain couples TRBV9 to TRBJ1-5; D perhaps matches TRBD1 (5 bases). CDR1 is SGDLS, CDR2 YYNGEE, per germline. V gave up 7 bases and J gave up 6 bases, with 14 bases separating them. This CDR3 region has 13 residues. The CDR3 bases are TGTGCCAGCGGAGGGGAGGACATTCAGCCCCAGCATTTT. Translated: CASGGEDIQPQHF.

At least ten counts were recorded for this clonotype. This sequence joins TRBV2 and TRBJ2-6; D is possibly TRBD2 (6 bases). Between the trimmed V and J ends, which lost 6 bases and 0 bases, there was a span of 6 bases. This CDR3 region has 14 residues. Germline V CDR1 and CDR2: SNHLY, FYNNEI. The CDR3 spells CASRGLSGANVLTF. The CDR3 DNA follows: TGTGCCAGCAGGGGACTCTCTGGGGCCAACGTCCTGACTTTC.

This clonotype was counted only a few times. The chain uses TRBV10-3 and TRBJ2-2; possibly TRBD2 for D (6 bases). Germline V gene sequence: CDR1 ENHRY, CDR2 SYGVKD. The CDR3 consists of 15 residues. V lost 3 bases to trimming and J lost 3 bases, with 11 bases between them. CDR3 DNA: TGTGCCATCAGTGACCGGGACTTGTACACCGGGGAGCTGTTTTTT. It translates to CAISDRDLYTGELFF.

This clonotype has ten or more counts. The genes are TRBV29-1 and TRBJ2-5; 7 bases agree with TRBD1. This CDR3 is 14 amino acids long. V dropped 5 bases and J dropped 2; count of bases not matched to a gene: 8. Germline loops: CDR1 SQVTM, CDR2 ANQGSEA. CDR3 region: CSVLEDRRQETQYF. The CDR3 bases are TGCAGCGTTCTCGAGGACAGGCGACAAGAGACCCAGTACTTC.

This sequence joins TRBV12-3 or TRBV12-4 and TRBJ2-1, with 11 bases that match TRBD2. CDR3 length: 17 residues. The J segment lost 1 base and the V segment lost 6 bases, leaving 8 bases of the junction unmatched. The CDR3, as DNA: TGTGCCAGCAGCGCGCGACTAGCGGGACGGTCCTACAATGAGCAGTTCTTC. Its protein is CASSARLAGRSYNEQFF.

This clonotype was seen a handful of times. The CDR3 sequence: CASSEYAGGPIYEQYF. In DNA, the CDR3 is TGTGCCAGCAGTGAATATGCGGGAGGGCCGATATACGAGCAGTACTTC. The chain recombines TRBV2 with TRBJ2-7; TRBD2 matches 9 bases. There are 16 residues in the CDR3. V gave up 2 bases and J gave up 4 bases; unmatched junction bases: 9. The germline V gene has CDR1 SNHLY and CDR2 FYNNEI.

This clonotype was observed many times. The CDR3 sequence is CASRKGGRRQDTQYF. For the CDR3, the DNA is TGTGCCAGCAGGAAGGGGGGACGGAGGCAAGATACGCAGTATTTT. The chain links TRBV11-2 to TRBJ2-3, with D perhaps being TRBD1 or TRBD2 (6 bases each). V was pared by 6 bases and J by 5 bases, with 18 bases between. Germline V gene data show CDR1 as SGHAT and CDR2 as FQNNGV. CDR3 length equals 15 residues.

This sequence joins TRBV7-9 and TRBJ2-7; 7 bases agree with TRBD2. Germline V gene data show CDR1 as SEHNR and CDR2 as FQNEAQ (reference sequence). This CDR3 has 15 amino acids. V was clipped by 1 base and J by 4 bases; unmatched bases: 7. CDR3 nucleotide sequence: TGTGCCAGCAGCTTAGGCGGGAGTGCGTATTACGAGCAGTACTTC. Translated, it gives CASSLGGSAYYEQYF.

This clonotype was seen more than once but under ten times. CDR3 bases: TGTGCCAGCAGTTCGACTAGCAGCTTCACCGGGGAGCTGTTTTTT. This translates into CASSSTSSFTGELFF. The V gene is TRBV12-3 or TRBV12-4, the J gene TRBJ2-2; TRBD2 aligns across 7 bases. J gave up 4 bases and V 4 bases, and 6 bases lay outside the gene matches. The CDR3 length is 15 residues.

The sample holds many counts of this clonotype. The chain employs TRBV19 and TRBJ1-1, with 7 bases identical to TRBD1. Germline CDR1 and CDR2: LNHDA and SQIVND (reference sequence). The CDR3 covers 14 residues. V lost 5 bases and J lost 11; bases outside the gene matches: 14. In DNA form, the CDR3 reads TGTGCCAGTAGTTCCCCGAGGGGGCAAGGGGGGGCTTTCTTT. Translation gives CASSSPRGQGGAFF. Full variable domain (missing parts from reference TRBV19 and TRBJ1-1): DGGITQSPKYLFRKEGQNVTLSCEQNLNHDAMYWYRQDPGQGLRLIYYSQIVNDFQKGDIAEGYSVSREKKESFPLTVTSAQKNPTAFYLCASSSPRGQGGAFFGQGTRLTVV.

The J gene is TRBJ2-5, the V gene TRBV20-1; D assignment may be TRBD1 or TRBD2 (5 bases each). Germline assignment: CDR1 DFQATT and CDR2 SNEGSKA (reference sequence). V lost 0 bases and J 3 bases, leaving 11 bases between the germline ends. This CDR3 contains 14 residues. CDR3 region: CSARDGGGEETQYF. The DNA of the CDR3 is TGCAGTGCTAGAGATGGGGGTGGAGAAGAGACCCAGTACTTC.

This clonotype has a count of ten or more. The chain links TRBV10-3 to TRBJ2-1; D ambiguous. Trimming removed 2 bases at V and 13 bases at J, with 12 bases between. This CDR3 comprises 12 residues. Germline CDR1 and CDR2: ENHRY and SYGVKD. The CDR3 DNA reads as TGTGCCATCAGTGAGGCAAAGACTGCTCAGTTCTTC. Translating gives CAISEAKTAQFF.

This chain connects TRBV5-8 to TRBJ1-6; TRBD1 is a possible D gene (5 bases). Trimming took 2 bases from V and 3 from J, leaving 12 bases between them. This CDR3 has 16 amino acids. Per the germline V gene, CDR1 is SGHTS and CDR2 is YDEGEE. The CDR3 spells CASSLPRDGYNSPLHF. As DNA, the CDR3 is TGTGCCAGCAGCTTACCCCGGGACGGCTATAATTCACCCCTCCACTTT. Drawing the rest from reference TRBV5-8 and TRBJ1-6, the complete variable domain is EAGVTQSPTHLIKTRGQQATLRCSPISGHTSVYWYQQALGLGLQFLLWYDEGEERNRGNFPPRFSGRQFPNYSSELNVNALELEDSALYLCASSLPRDGYNSPLHFGNGTRLTVT.

This clonotype was found a few times. V usage is TRBV27 and J usage is TRBJ2-5; 13 nucleotides agree with TRBD2. The germline V gene has CDR1 MNHEY and CDR2 SMNVEV (reference sequence). This CDR3 is built from 16 residues. The V and J ends lost 5 bases and 1 base, in that order; junction bases with no gene match: 4. This CDR3 reads CASSPLAGGIQETQYF. DNA of the CDR3: TGTGCCAGCAGTCCACTAGCGGGAGGGATCCAAGAGACCCAGTACTTC.

This clonotype was counted once. Since a much larger clone is just one base distant, this may be a read error. The CDR3 spells CSARVQLRGNQETQYF. CDR3 nucleotides: TGCAGTGCTAGAGTGCAGCTTAGGGGGAACCAAGAGACCCAGTACTTC. The rearrangement links TRBV20-1 to TRBJ2-5, with D possibly matching TRBD1 (6 bases). Germline CDR1 is DFQATT and CDR2 is SNEGSKA (reference sequence). The CDR3 is 16 amino acids. V gave up 1 base and J gave up 0 bases, with 15 bases separating them.

This clonotype was seen repeatedly, ten times or more. J is TRBJ1-6 and V is TRBV27; 7 bases map to TRBD1. The V gene's germline CDR1 is MNHEY and CDR2 SMNVEV (reference sequence). J lost 9 bases, V lost 8 bases, and 7 bases had no gene match. This CDR3 spans 13 amino acids. The CDR3 loop reads CASPGQIVSPLHF. In DNA, the CDR3 is TGTGCCAGCCCGGGACAGATAGTTTCACCCCTCCACTTT.